A single sample is the source of the 8 T cell receptor beta chains below, sequenced in a study of blood T cell repertoires in COVID-19. The protocol was immunoSEQ multiplex PCR, while the TCRdb copy is restricted to in-frame clones and leaves out a portion. Of tens of thousands of clones listed, around 82% were seen once; the top ten hold roughly a tenth. Sequenced: peripheral blood. All receptors come from an elderly man with COVID-19, enrolled during active disease.

V is TRBV5-6 and J is TRBJ2-3; D is undetermined. Germline values: CDR1 SGHDT, CDR2 YYEEEE. Trimming removed 4 bases from V and 1 base from J, with 10 bases in between. This CDR3 contains 14 residues. The CDR3 is CASSLFQGTDTQYF. CDR3 sequence (DNA): TGTGCCAGCAGCCTGTTTCAGGGCACAGATACGCAGTATTTT.

CDR3 nucleotides: TGTGCCAGTAGTAAGCGTCAGACGAACACTGAAGCTTTCTTT. Translation: CASSKRQTNTEAFF. V usage is TRBV19 and J usage is TRBJ1-1; D unclear. V was clipped by 4 bases and J by 1 base, with 10 bases between them. Germline CDR1 reads LNHDA; CDR2 reads SQIVND (reference sequence). The CDR3 length is 14 residues.

This sequence joins TRBV28 and TRBJ1-4; D is undetermined. This CDR3 has 13 residues. V was trimmed by 3 bases and J by 5 bases, leaving 7 bases between them. The germline V gene encodes CDR1 MDHEN and CDR2 SYDVKM. This CDR3 is CASSLVQNEKLFF. The CDR3 DNA reads as TGTGCCAGCAGTTTGGTCCAGAATGAAAAACTGTTTTTT.

The gene calls are TRBV19 and TRBJ1-1; TRBD1 might be the D (5 bases). The CDR3 contains 14 residues. The germline V gene encodes CDR1 LNHDA and CDR2 SQIVND (reference sequence). Trimming stripped 4 bases from V and 0 bases from J, with 9 bases between. The CDR3 region is CASSTRQLNTEAFF. CDR3 in DNA: TGTGCCAGTAGTACTAGACAGCTGAACACTGAAGCTTTCTTT.

The table lists this clone with a few counts. CDR3 DNA sequence: TGTGCCATCGGGGGAGGGGAGGGCTACGAGCAGTACGTC. It translates to CAIGGGEGYEQYV. The rearrangement joins TRBV10-3 to TRBJ2-7; 7 bases agree with TRBD2. Trimming at V came to 8 bases and at J to 3 bases, leaving 7 bases not matched to a gene. The CDR3 is 13 residues long. CDR1 ENHRY and CDR2 SYGVKD come from the germline V gene.

The chain employs TRBV7-2 and TRBJ2-7; tentative D call: TRBD1 (5 bases). Germline CDR1 is SGHTA and CDR2 is FQGNSA. V was clipped by 4 bases and J by 3 bases, with 13 bases between them. The CDR3 runs 14 residues. In DNA form, the CDR3 reads TGTGCCAGCAGCTCCAATTGGGGCCGCTACGAGCAGTACTTC. This gives the protein CASSSNWGRYEQYF.

The chain carries TRBV6-6 and TRBJ1-2; 7 bases align to TRBD1. The trim removed 2 bases at V and 1 base at J, leaving 4 bases unmatched. Per germline, CDR1 MNHNY and CDR2 SVGAGI (reference sequence). This CDR3 spans 15 amino acids. The CDR3 nucleotides are TGTGCCAGCAGTTACCAGACAGGGAATAACTATGGCTACACCTTC. Amino acid sequence: CASSYQTGNNYGYTF.

V usage is TRBV7-2 and J usage is TRBJ1-3, with TRBD1 matching over 9 bases. Germline loops: CDR1 SGHTA, CDR2 FQGNSA. Trimming took 5 bases from V and 4 from J; bases not matched to a gene: 9. CDR3 length: 16 amino acids. The CDR3 DNA sequence: TGTGCCAGCAGCCCCGACGGGACAGGGAAGGGAAACACCATATATTTT. It codes for CASSPDGTGKGNTIYF.